This TCR beta chain was found in a study of T cell responses to AZD1222 COVID-19 vaccine (dated by TCRdb to the early 2020s). Concerning the study at large: AZD1222 recipients whose second dose came at about 4 weeks and those whose second dose came at about 12 weeks were combined into one group, since spike-specific TCR depth and breadth did not differ between the two schedules. TCR sequencing covered more than 230 trial participants: 200 to 220 given two doses of AZD1222 and approximately 26 given two doses of MenACWY control vaccine. Trial participants were enrolled into age subgroups of 18-55, 56-69 and 70-plus years, which contained roughly 140, 27 and 60 TCR-sequenced participants, respectively. On the study overall, not on this receptor specifically: Because no day 14 peak-response samples were available, the repertoires could be characterized only after the peak T cell response. Conclusions about previously exposed vaccinees are limited, since just five to seven AZD1222 recipients were seropositive for SARS-CoV-2 at baseline. After two AZD1222 doses, both the breadth and the depth of spike-specific TCRs were significantly higher than at day 0 and than in MenACWY recipients. The 56-69-year group was small, and its depth increase did not reach significance, likely because of low power. The whole spike protein was spanned by vaccine-associated CD4 TCRs, and dominant responses were seen in regions 160-218 and 743-854. Participants were mostly white British, with more females than males. The authors suggested clonal diversity may have been underestimated. Reportedly, close to half of the unique spike-specific TCRs recognized epitopes lying outside the regions that are mutated in the B.1.351 and B.1.1.7 variants.

The CDR3 regions of human TCRbeta chains were analyzed by immunosequencing. From the authors' description of their analysis: Repertoire TCRs were matched against a reference library of SARS-CoV-2-specific TCRs generated with the MIRA antigen-specificity platform. Breadth was defined as the fraction of unique TCRs that were SARS-CoV-2-associated, and depth was defined as the fraction of total T cells that were SARS-CoV-2-associated. Using the MIRA data, every spike-specific TCR was mapped to the spike region that the TCR reacted to and assigned to either a CD4 or a CD8 class. Log10-transformed breadth and depth values were compared by one-way ANOVA with Sidak's multiple comparisons tests. TCRdb limited this immuneACCESS table to in-frame rearrangements with V and J called. A share of clones is missing; checked studies link under half to unresolved V genes, and the rest is unexplained. The V and J calls and clone size come from that table; D and trimming were worked out from the DNA. The sample yields about 110,000 clones; about 82% were counted once. The ten largest make up 2.5% to 4% of the sample.

On this clone: Its cognate antigen has yet to be identified. Base quality data are lacking; no much larger clone is found one base away.

Taken with the paper, the label for time point translates to: baseline before first vaccination. Vaccinee samples were obtained from the UK trials COV001 and COV002, which included a single-blind randomized controlled phase 2/3 trial of AZD1222 (ChAdOx1 nCoV-19) in healthy adults. Trial participant PBMC samples were collected at day 0 and day 28 after the second dose for TCRbeta chain sequencing. V and J are truncated by 7 bases and 2 bases respectively, leaving an intervening sequence of 17 bases. In the germline V gene, CDR1 corresponds to MNHEY and CDR2 to SVGAGI. The CDR3 runs 15 residues from the cysteine to the phenylalanine. The kept DNA is CDR3 alone, 45 bases in frame from the first base.

The source material was peripheral blood, sampled on day 0 of AZD1222 vaccination. Recombination joined TRBV6-5 with TRBJ1-2; the D gene is possibly TRBD1, with 6 bases matching. This clonotype originated in an adult in good health. This receptor has the CDR3 CASTSRQAINYGYTF. The sequenced DNA is TGTGCCAGCACGAGCAGACAGGCAATAAACTATGGCTACACCTTC.